This T cell receptor (beta chain) is from a study of Graves' ophthalmopathy and Graves' hyperthyroidism. Germline assignment: CDR1 SGDLS and CDR2 YYNGEE. The CDR3 has 15 residues. V gave up 3 bases and J gave up 1 base, with 14 bases separating them. RNA transcripts were the source from which TCR beta CDR3 regions were amplified. After a first-round RT-PCR with HTBI primers, a second-round multiplex PCR was run. TCRdb itself ran the multiplex PCR reads through MiXCR, one entry per CDR3 protein. The sample lists around 670,000 distinct CDR3 sequences; roughly two fifths were seen once. Study-wide results and limits: The model predicted progression of ophthalmopathy with a sensitivity of more than 60%, and its specificity was about 73%. Blood contained most expanded thyroid clonotypes exceeding 0.001 frequency. Ophthalmopathy was separated from stable hyperthyroidism by a 13-signature model with 85% to 90% sensitivity and 65% to 82% specificity.

Ophthalmopathy donors were characterized by moderate-to-severe activity, CAS of at least 3, NOSPECS of at least 4, and duration under 3 months. As for this clonotype: Its antigen is currently unknown. Given a much more abundant clone one base away, this may be a read error.

This clonotype originated in an adult man with Graves' ophthalmopathy. The chain couples TRBV9 to TRBJ2-7; either TRBD1 or TRBD2 may fit D (5 bases each). Sequencing used peripheral blood. The chain's CDR3 is CASSAEPGQSYEQYV. For the CDR3, the DNA is TGTGCCAGCAGCGCCGAACCGGGGCAATCCTACGAGCAGTACGTC.